The rows below give T cell receptor beta chains drawn from one sample of a study of blood T cell repertoires in COVID-19. Measured with immunoSEQ multiplex PCR; TCRdb has only the in-frame clones, and not every one. The table shows 150,000 or so clones, with around 87% occurring only once. Sequencing was carried out using peripheral blood. These receptors all stem from a man aged 18 to 35 with acute or convalescent COVID-19. CDR3s include the opening cysteine and the closing phenylalanine or tryptophan. Each record gives: clone size, J gene, D gene, V gene, CDR3 protein, CDR3 DNA. The D gene is left open where the match is weak. Only part of the rows carry a size: once, few, many, or a class if the clone is expanded.

clone size: NA; J gene: TRBJ1-1; D gene: NA; V gene: TRBV6-5; CDR3 protein: CASSRYPRGAEAFF; CDR3 DNA: TGTGCCAGCAGCCGCTACCCCAGGGGCGCTGAAGCTTTCTTT
clone size: few; J gene: TRBJ1-1; D gene: NA; V gene: TRBV6-6; CDR3 protein: CASSRREAGTEAFF; CDR3 DNA: TGTGCCAGCAGCCGGAGGGAGGCGGGCACTGAAGCTTTCTTT
clone size: few; J gene: TRBJ1-1; D gene: NA; V gene: TRBV29-1; CDR3 protein: CSVEPGSGGTEAFF; CDR3 DNA: TGCAGCGTTGAGCCGGGATCGGGGGGAACTGAAGCTTTCTTT
clone size: NA; J gene: TRBJ1-1; D gene: NA; V gene: TRBV7-3; CDR3 protein: CASSLTVNTEAFF; CDR3 DNA: TGTGCCAGCAGCTTGACAGTGAACACTGAAGCTTTCTTT
clone size: NA; J gene: TRBJ2-3; D gene: TRBD2; V gene: TRBV4-2; CDR3 protein: CASSQRTSGASTDTQYF; CDR3 DNA: TGTGCCAGCAGCCAACGGACTAGCGGGGCTAGCACAGATACGCAGTATTTT
clone size: NA; J gene: TRBJ1-5; D gene: TRBD1; V gene: TRBV18; CDR3 protein: CASSQTTGTGVKQPQHF; CDR3 DNA: TGTGCCAGCTCCCAAACGACCGGGACAGGGGTTAAACAGCCCCAGCATTTT
clone size: NA; J gene: TRBJ2-5; D gene: NA; V gene: TRBV30; CDR3 protein: CAWSGNRETQYF; CDR3 DNA: TGTGCCTGGAGCGGAAACAGAGAGACCCAGTACTTC
clone size: few; J gene: TRBJ2-1; D gene: NA; V gene: TRBV20-1; CDR3 protein: CSASAGGGHEQFF; CDR3 DNA: TGCAGTGCTAGTGCAGGTGGCGGGCATGAGCAGTTCTTC
clone size: once; J gene: TRBJ1-1; D gene: NA; V gene: TRBV29-1; CDR3 protein: CSVIGGRNTEAFF; CDR3 DNA: TGCAGCGTTATAGGGGGTAGGAACACTGAAGCTTTCTTT
clone size: once; J gene: TRBJ1-5; D gene: NA; V gene: TRBV19; CDR3 protein: CASSMGGLQPQHF; CDR3 DNA: TGTGCCAGTAGTATGGGGGGGCTCCAGCCCCAGCATTTT
clone size: NA; J gene: TRBJ1-5; D gene: NA; V gene: TRBV21-1; CDR3 protein: CASSKKGWEVPHLNSNQPQHF; CDR3 DNA: TGTGCCAGCAGCAAAAAGGGATGGGAGGTCCCCCACCTGAATAGCAATCAGCCCCAGCATTTT
clone size: NA; J gene: TRBJ2-2; D gene: NA; V gene: TRBV15; CDR3 protein: CATSRARGNTGELFF; CDR3 DNA: TGTGCCACCAGCAGAGCACGCGGGAACACCGGGGAGCTGTTTTTT
clone size: NA; J gene: TRBJ1-1; D gene: NA; V gene: TRBV30; CDR3 protein: CAWSWAENTEAFF; CDR3 DNA: TGTGCCTGGAGTTGGGCAGAGAACACTGAAGCTTTCTTT
clone size: NA; J gene: TRBJ2-7; D gene: NA; V gene: TRBV25-1; CDR3 protein: CASSAVAGTNEQYF; CDR3 DNA: TGTGCCAGCAGTGCGGTCGCAGGGACAAACGAGCAGTACTTC
clone size: NA; J gene: TRBJ1-4; D gene: NA; V gene: TRBV11-2; CDR3 protein: CASSGQGLLEKLFF; CDR3 DNA: TGTGCCAGCAGCGGTCAGGGTTTACTCGAAAAACTGTTTTTT
clone size: NA; J gene: TRBJ2-5; D gene: TRBD1; V gene: TRBV6-5; CDR3 protein: CASSYPGQWLQETQYF; CDR3 DNA: TGTGCCAGCAGTTACCCGGGACAGTGGCTCCAAGAGACCCAGTACTTC
clone size: NA; J gene: TRBJ1-5; D gene: NA; V gene: TRBV28; CDR3 protein: CASNPVSNQPQHF; CDR3 DNA: TGTGCCAGCAATCCAGTCAGCAATCAGCCCCAGCATTTT
clone size: NA; J gene: TRBJ2-3; D gene: TRBD1; V gene: TRBV24-1; CDR3 protein: CATSEADRVWQYF; CDR3 DNA: TGTGCCACCAGTGAGGCGGACAGGGTATGGCAGTATTTT
clone size: NA; J gene: TRBJ1-4; D gene: NA; V gene: TRBV28; CDR3 protein: CASSSRGNEKLFF; CDR3 DNA: TGTGCCAGCAGTTCCAGAGGTAATGAAAAACTGTTTTTT
clone size: few; J gene: TRBJ1-1; D gene: TRBD1; V gene: TRBV12-5; CDR3 protein: CASGSFLFRQGTEAFF; CDR3 DNA: TGTGCTAGTGGTTCGTTTTTATTTAGACAGGGCACTGAAGCTTTCTTT
clone size: NA; J gene: TRBJ2-3; D gene: TRBD2; V gene: TRBV7-9; CDR3 protein: CASSLRGGLTDTQYF; CDR3 DNA: TGTGCCAGCAGCCTGCGGGGGGGCCTGACAGATACGCAGTATTTT
clone size: NA; J gene: TRBJ1-4; D gene: NA; V gene: TRBV14; CDR3 protein: CASSRRGLGTNEKLFF; CDR3 DNA: TGTGCCAGCAGCCGGAGGGGTTTGGGAACTAATGAAAAACTGTTTTTT
clone size: NA; J gene: TRBJ2-3; D gene: TRBD2; V gene: TRBV2; CDR3 protein: CAGGLAGGGDTQYF; CDR3 DNA: TGTGCCGGGGGACTAGCGGGGGGAGGAGATACGCAGTATTTT
clone size: NA; J gene: TRBJ1-1; D gene: TRBD1; V gene: TRBV10-3; CDR3 protein: CAISEFSGTGAEAFF; CDR3 DNA: TGTGCCATCAGTGAGTTCTCCGGGACAGGGGCTGAAGCTTTCTTT
clone size: NA; J gene: TRBJ1-3; D gene: NA; V gene: TRBV11-2; CDR3 protein: CASSNRYRVGAGNTIYF; CDR3 DNA: TGTGCCAGCAGCAACCGATACAGGGTCGGAGCTGGAAACACCATATATTTT
clone size: NA; J gene: TRBJ2-3; D gene: TRBD2; V gene: TRBV7-9; CDR3 protein: CASSFPAGVDTQYF; CDR3 DNA: TGTGCCAGCAGCTTTCCGGCGGGGGTAGATACGCAGTATTTT
clone size: NA; J gene: TRBJ1-5; D gene: NA; V gene: TRBV6-5; CDR3 protein: CASSSGGKQPQHF; CDR3 DNA: TGTGCCAGCAGCTCGGGAGGGAAACAGCCCCAGCATTTT
clone size: NA; J gene: TRBJ1-4; D gene: TRBD1; V gene: TRBV15; CDR3 protein: CATSRDWTGGREKLFF; CDR3 DNA: TGTGCCACCAGCAGAGATTGGACAGGAGGACGTGAAAAACTGTTTTTT
clone size: NA; J gene: TRBJ1-5; D gene: TRBD1; V gene: TRBV18; CDR3 protein: CASSPTRGSNQPQHF; CDR3 DNA: TGTGCCAGCTCACCAACCAGGGGGTCCAATCAGCCCCAGCATTTT
clone size: NA; J gene: TRBJ1-1; D gene: NA; V gene: TRBV6-5; CDR3 protein: CASNGQMNTEAFF; CDR3 DNA: TGTGCCAGCAACGGACAGATGAACACTGAAGCTTTCTTT